The next 32 T cell receptor beta chains were all read from a single sample in a study of T cells expressing NK-cell markers. TCRdb reprocessed the 5' RACE reads; each CDR3 protein has one entry and no DNA is given. This sample's table has some 500,000 distinct CDR3 sequences. Sequencing used blood T cells: a sorted CD56 or NKG2C T cell subset, CD4+ or CD8+ T cells, or bulk PBMC T cells (not recorded which). The receptors originated from a woman aged 50 to 60 in good health.

This chain uses TRBV6-1 with TRBJ2-5; the TRBD1 assignment by TCRdb is unverifiable without DNA. The CDR3 has 16 residues. Germline-derived CDR1 and CDR2 are MNHNS and SASEGT. This CDR3 reads CASSLTRAVSQETQYF.

J is TRBJ2-2 and V is TRBV5-1; TCRdb gives TRBD1 as the D gene, but with no DNA this cannot be confirmed. Germline V gene lookup returns CDR1 SGHRS and CDR2 YFSETQ. The CDR3 has 12 residues. This chain's CDR3 is CASSARGGELFF.

The chain joins TRBV20-1 to TRBJ2-1; TCRdb designates TRBD2, a call that cannot be tested without DNA. Per germline, CDR1 DFQATT and CDR2 SNEGSKA (reference sequence). The CDR3 has 17 amino acids. CDR3: CSARPGLAESSYNEQFF.

J is TRBJ2-4 and V is TRBV4-1; TCRdb lists TRBD2, though no DNA is available to test this call. The CDR3 extends over 17 amino acids. In germline, CDR1 is MGHRA, CDR2 YSYEKL. CDR3 loop: CASSQGAVEGAKNIQYF.

The chain joins TRBV19 to TRBJ2-2; TCRdb's D call, TRBD2, is unchecked because there is no DNA. CDR1 LNHDA and CDR2 SQIVND come from the germline V gene (reference sequence). The CDR3 runs 19 residues. CDR3 protein: CASSINRLAGFTNTGELFF.

The chain combines TRBV5-4 with TRBJ2-1; TCRdb's D gene call, TRBD2, goes unchecked for lack of DNA. The germline V gene encodes CDR1 SGHNT and CDR2 YYREEE (reference sequence). The CDR3 length is 13 residues. The chain's CDR3 is CASTMGLAGSQFF.

The chain has TRBV4-1 and TRBJ1-2; lacking DNA, the TRBD1 call made by TCRdb goes unchecked. This CDR3 region has 14 residues. From germline, CDR1 is MGHRA and CDR2 YSYEKL. CDR3 residues: CASSQDAGIGGYTF.

CDR3 sequence reads: CASSRDGTYEQYF. The rearrangement links TRBV12-3 or TRBV12-4 to TRBJ2-7; TCRdb indicates TRBD1, and absent DNA this call remains unverified. This CDR3 has 13 residues.

This chain uses TRBV7-9 with TRBJ1-3; absent DNA, TCRdb's TRBD1 call cannot be checked. The CDR3 spans 17 residues. Germline V gene sequence: CDR1 SEHNR, CDR2 FQNEAQ (reference sequence). CDR3 residues: CASSLGDRGPDGNTIYF.

J is TRBJ2-4 and V is TRBV14. The CDR3 totals 13 residues. The germline gives CDR1 SGHDN, CDR2 FVKESK. This CDR3 is CASSQDLDGIQYF.

This chain links TRBV19 with TRBJ2-4; TCRdb's D call, TRBD1, is unchecked because there is no DNA. Germline lookup yields CDR1 LNHDA and CDR2 SQIVND (reference sequence). This CDR3 has 15 residues. The CDR3 spells CASTPGGPLLNIQYF.

CDR3: CASSLRPRAKETQYF. The rearrangement links TRBV5-1 to TRBJ2-5; TCRdb names TRBD2, which stays unverified in the absence of DNA. The CDR3 has 15 amino acids. Germline V CDR1 and CDR2: SGHRS, YFSETQ.

The chain uses TRBV6-5 and TRBJ1-1; absent DNA, TCRdb's TRBD1 call cannot be checked. CDR1 and CDR2 from the germline V gene are MNHEY and SVGAGI. The CDR3 is 15 amino acids. The CDR3 loop is CASSFSNRVNTEAFF.

This chain connects TRBV20-1 to TRBJ2-5; checking the TCRdb D call of TRBD1 is not possible without DNA. There are 14 residues in the CDR3. Germline CDR1 and CDR2: DFQATT and SNEGSKA (reference sequence). The chain's CDR3 is CSARGTGVKETQYF.

The genes are TRBV6-1 and TRBJ2-7; TCRdb reports TRBD1, a call that lacks DNA to check it against. From germline, CDR1 is MNHNS and CDR2 SASEGT. The CDR3 spans 17 residues. The CDR3 sequence: CASSEALHRTFSYEQYF.

The rearrangement links TRBV7-9 to TRBJ2-3. CDR3 length equals 13 residues. Germline V gives CDR1 SEHNR, CDR2 FQNEAQ (reference sequence). The chain's CDR3 is CASMTSSVDTQYF.

J is TRBJ2-2 and V is TRBV12-5; with no DNA, the TCRdb D assignment of TRBD1 cannot be verified. The CDR3 is 16 amino acids. Germline CDR1 is LGHNT and CDR2 is FRNRAP. CDR3 sequence: CASGLAGTTYTGELFF. The variable domain in full, with the rest retrieved from reference TRBV12-5 and TRBJ2-2, is DARVTQTPRHKVTEMGQEVTMRCQPILGHNTVFWYRQTMMQGLELLAYFRNRAPLDDSGMPKDRFSAEMPDATLATLKIQPSEPRDSAVYFCASGLAGTTYTGELFFGEGSRLTVL.

The chain combines TRBV15 with TRBJ1-4; the D call from TCRdb, TRBD1, cannot be confirmed without DNA. Germline CDR1 reads LNHNV; CDR2 reads YYDKDF (reference sequence). There are 14 residues in the CDR3. The CDR3 spells CATSQTGGNEKLFF.

The chain combines TRBV5-1 with TRBJ2-6; TCRdb reports TRBD2, a call that lacks DNA to check it against. CDR1 and CDR2 from the germline V gene are SGHRS and YFSETQ. There are 16 residues in the CDR3. CDR3 in amino acids: CASRRAGGPGANVLTF.

The V call is TRBV20-1, the J call TRBJ1-1. Germline CDR1 is DFQATT and CDR2 is SNEGSKA (reference sequence). The CDR3 consists of 13 residues. CDR3 region: CSARRLEGTEAFF.

This chain joins TRBV5-1 and TRBJ2-2; TCRdb indicates TRBD2, and absent DNA this call remains unverified. The CDR3 sequence is 22 residues long. The V gene's germline CDR1 is SGHRS and CDR2 YFSETQ. CDR3 sequence reads: CASSWDTPGTSGRLMRTGELFF.

The J gene is TRBJ2-2, the V gene TRBV6-1. CDR1 MNHNS and CDR2 SASEGT come from the germline V gene. This CDR3 has 13 residues. Here the CDR3 reads CASSEEFVGELFF.

The chain recombines TRBV2 with TRBJ1-4; the D gene TCRdb calls, TRBD1, cannot be checked with no DNA. From germline, CDR1 is SNHLY and CDR2 FYNNEI. The CDR3 contains 14 residues. CDR3 region: CASRETGKNEKLFF.

The chain recombines TRBV5-1 with TRBJ1-3. This CDR3 is 15 amino acids long. From germline, CDR1 is SGHRS and CDR2 YFSETQ. The CDR3 protein is CASSDTITSGNTIYF.

CDR3 sequence reads: CATSDDRDHEQYF. The chain carries TRBV24-1 and TRBJ2-7; TCRdb's D call, TRBD1, is unchecked because there is no DNA. CDR1 KGHDR and CDR2 SFDVKD come from the germline V gene. The CDR3 spans 13 residues.

The chain combines TRBV7-9 with TRBJ1-2; the D call of TRBD1 rests on TCRdb alone, since no DNA is present to check it. CDR1 and CDR2 from the germline V gene are SEHNR and FQNEAQ (reference sequence). The length of the CDR3 is 12 residues. This CDR3 is CASSSDSVGYTF. The whole variable domain, filled in from reference TRBV7-9 and TRBJ1-2, reads DTGVSQNPRHKITKRGQNVTFRCDPISEHNRLYWYRQTLGQGPEFLTYFQNEAQLEKSRLLSDRFSAERPKGSFSTLEIQRTEQGDSAMYLCASSSDSVGYTFGSGTRLTVV.

The rearrangement joins TRBV5-1 to TRBJ2-1; the D call from TCRdb, TRBD2, cannot be confirmed without DNA. Germline V CDR1 and CDR2: SGHRS, YFSETQ. The CDR3 loop spans 15 amino acids. CDR3 residues: CASSPEGLFESEQFF.

The CDR3 spells CATRTGTSTDTQYF. The J gene is TRBJ2-3, the V gene TRBV10-3; absent DNA, TCRdb's TRBD1 call cannot be checked. CDR3 length equals 14 residues. Germline CDR1 and CDR2: ENHRY and SYGVKD.

This chain's CDR3 is CASSTGGQSYGYTF. The chain links TRBV12-3 or TRBV12-4 to TRBJ1-2; TCRdb outputs TRBD1, but without DNA this stays unchecked. The CDR3 has 14 amino acids.

The chain has TRBV4-1 and TRBJ1-1; TCRdb names TRBD1, which stays unverified in the absence of DNA. This CDR3 region has 17 residues. Germline V lookup: CDR1 MGHRA, CDR2 YSYEKL. CDR3 region: CASSQGVFNRGGTEAFF.

The chain combines TRBV20-1 with TRBJ2-7; TCRdb names TRBD1, which stays unverified in the absence of DNA. The CDR3 is 12 residues long. The V gene's germline CDR1 is DFQATT and CDR2 SNEGSKA (reference sequence). The CDR3 loop is CSATGTTQGQYF.

The chain recombines TRBV19 with TRBJ1-1; checking the TCRdb D call of TRBD1 is not possible without DNA. The CDR3 consists of 15 residues. CDR1 LNHDA and CDR2 SQIVND come from the germline V gene (reference sequence). CDR3 residues: CASSTSGTANTEAFF.